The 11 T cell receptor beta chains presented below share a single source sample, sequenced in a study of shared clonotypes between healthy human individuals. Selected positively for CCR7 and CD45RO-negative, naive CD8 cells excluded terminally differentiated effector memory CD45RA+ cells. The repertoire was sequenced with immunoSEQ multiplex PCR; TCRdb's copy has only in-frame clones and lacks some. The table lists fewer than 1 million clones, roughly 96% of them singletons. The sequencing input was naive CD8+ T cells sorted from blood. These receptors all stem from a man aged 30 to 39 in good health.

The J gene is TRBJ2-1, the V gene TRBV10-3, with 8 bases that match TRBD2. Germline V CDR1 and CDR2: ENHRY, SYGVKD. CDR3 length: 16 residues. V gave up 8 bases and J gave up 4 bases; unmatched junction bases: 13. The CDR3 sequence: CAIRAITSGEYNEQFF. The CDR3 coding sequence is TGTGCCATCCGGGCAATTACTAGCGGAGAATACAATGAGCAGTTCTTC.

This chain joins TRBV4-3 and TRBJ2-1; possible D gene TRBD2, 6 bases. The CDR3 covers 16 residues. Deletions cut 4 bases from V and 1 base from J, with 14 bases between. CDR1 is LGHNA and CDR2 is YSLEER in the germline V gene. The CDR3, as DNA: TGCGCCAGCAGCCTTCGCTGGGGGGATTCCTACAATGAGCAGTTCTTC. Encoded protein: CASSLRWGDSYNEQFF.

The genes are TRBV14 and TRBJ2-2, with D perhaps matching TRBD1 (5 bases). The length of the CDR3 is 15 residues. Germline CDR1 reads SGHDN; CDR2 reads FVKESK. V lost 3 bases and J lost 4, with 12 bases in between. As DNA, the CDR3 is TGTGCCAGCAGCCAGCCGGACAAGCGCACCGGGGAGCTGTTTTTT. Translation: CASSQPDKRTGELFF.

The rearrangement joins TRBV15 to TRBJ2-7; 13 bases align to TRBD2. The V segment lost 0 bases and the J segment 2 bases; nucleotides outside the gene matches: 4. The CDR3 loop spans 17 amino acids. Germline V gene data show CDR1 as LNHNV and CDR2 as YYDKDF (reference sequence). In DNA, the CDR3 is TGTGCCACCAGCAGAGATCCCGGGACTAGCGGGGCCTACGAGCAGTACTTC. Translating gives CATSRDPGTSGAYEQYF.

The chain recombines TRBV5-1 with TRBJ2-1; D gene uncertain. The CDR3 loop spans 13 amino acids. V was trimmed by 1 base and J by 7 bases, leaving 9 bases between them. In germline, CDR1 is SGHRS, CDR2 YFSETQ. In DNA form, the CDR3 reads TGCGCCAGCAGCTTGTCTGACTCGAATGAGCAGTTCTTC. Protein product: CASSLSDSNEQFF.

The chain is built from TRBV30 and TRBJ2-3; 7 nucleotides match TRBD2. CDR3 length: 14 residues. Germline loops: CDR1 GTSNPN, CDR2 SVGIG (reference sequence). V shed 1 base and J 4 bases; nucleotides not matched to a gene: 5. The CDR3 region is CAWSATSIADTQYF. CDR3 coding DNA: TGTGCCTGGAGTGCGACTAGCATCGCAGATACGCAGTATTTT.

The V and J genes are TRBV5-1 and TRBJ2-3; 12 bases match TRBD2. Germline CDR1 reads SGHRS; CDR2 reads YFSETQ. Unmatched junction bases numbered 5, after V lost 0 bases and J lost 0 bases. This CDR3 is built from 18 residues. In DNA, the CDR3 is TGCGCCAGCAGCTTGGGTCTAGCGGGAGGGACTAGCACAGATACGCAGTATTTT. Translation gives CASSLGLAGGTSTDTQYF.

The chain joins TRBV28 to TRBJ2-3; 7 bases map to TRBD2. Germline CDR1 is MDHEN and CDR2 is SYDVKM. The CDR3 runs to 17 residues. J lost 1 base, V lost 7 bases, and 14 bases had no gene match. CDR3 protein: CASNPSGRLGGTDTQYF. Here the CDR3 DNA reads TGTGCCAGCAATCCTAGCGGAAGGTTGGGTGGCACAGATACGCAGTATTTT. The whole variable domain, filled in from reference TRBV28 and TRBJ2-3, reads DVKVTQSSRYLVKRTGEKVFLECVQDMDHENMFWYRQDPGLGLRLIYFSYDVKMKEKGDIPEGYSVSREKKERFSLILESASTNQTSMYLCASNPSGRLGGTDTQYFGPGTRLTVL.

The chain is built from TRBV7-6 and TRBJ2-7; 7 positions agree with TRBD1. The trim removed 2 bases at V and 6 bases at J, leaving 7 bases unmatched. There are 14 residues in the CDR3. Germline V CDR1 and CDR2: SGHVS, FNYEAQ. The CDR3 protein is CASSLRGQSFEQYF. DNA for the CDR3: TGTGCCAGCAGCTTAAGGGGACAGTCTTTCGAGCAGTACTTC.

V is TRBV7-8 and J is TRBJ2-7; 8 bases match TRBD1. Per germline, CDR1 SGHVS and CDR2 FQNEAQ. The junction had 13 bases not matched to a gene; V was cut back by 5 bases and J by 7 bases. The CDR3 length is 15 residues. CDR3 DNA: TGTGCCAGCAGCGCCTACAGGGGGTCGCCTGATGAGCAGTACTTC. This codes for CASSAYRGSPDEQYF.

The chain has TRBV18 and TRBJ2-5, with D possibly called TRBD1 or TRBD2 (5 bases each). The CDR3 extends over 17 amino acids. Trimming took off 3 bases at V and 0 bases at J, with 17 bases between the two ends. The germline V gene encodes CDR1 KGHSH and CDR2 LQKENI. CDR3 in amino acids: CASSPGRDGRYQETQYF. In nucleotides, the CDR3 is TGTGCCAGCTCACCTGGCCGGGACGGCCGTTACCAAGAGACCCAGTACTTC.